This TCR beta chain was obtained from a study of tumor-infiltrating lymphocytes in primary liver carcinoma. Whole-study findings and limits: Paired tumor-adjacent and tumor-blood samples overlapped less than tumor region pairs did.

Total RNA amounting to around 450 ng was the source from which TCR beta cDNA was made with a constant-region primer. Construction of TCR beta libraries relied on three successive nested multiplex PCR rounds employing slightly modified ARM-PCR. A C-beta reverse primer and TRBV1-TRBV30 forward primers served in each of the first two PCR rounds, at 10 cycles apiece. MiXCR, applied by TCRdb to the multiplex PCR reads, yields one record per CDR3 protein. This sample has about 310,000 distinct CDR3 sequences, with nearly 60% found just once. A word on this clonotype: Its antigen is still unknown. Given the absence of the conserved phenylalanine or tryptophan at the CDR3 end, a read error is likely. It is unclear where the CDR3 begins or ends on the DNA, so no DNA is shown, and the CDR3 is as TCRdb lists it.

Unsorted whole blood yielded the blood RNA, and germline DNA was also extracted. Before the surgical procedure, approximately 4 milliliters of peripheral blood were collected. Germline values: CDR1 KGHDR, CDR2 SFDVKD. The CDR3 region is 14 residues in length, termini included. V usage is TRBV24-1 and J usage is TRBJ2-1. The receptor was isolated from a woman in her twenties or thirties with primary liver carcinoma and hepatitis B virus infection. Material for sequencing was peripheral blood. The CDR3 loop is CATSRDVTRNERFL.